The source of this T cell receptor beta chain is a study of blood T cell repertoires in COVID-19. The table came from immunoSEQ multiplex PCR; TCRdb's copy has only in-frame clones and leaves some out. The profile shows 130,000 to 150,000 clones, roughly 89% of them singletons. CDR1 and CDR2 from the germline V gene are MNHNS and SASEGT. The CDR3 is 17 amino acids. V dropped 1 base and J dropped 0; count of bases not matched to a gene: 7. Cohort allocation depended upon clinical history that participants reported. Up to 2 weeks before entering the study, exposed participants had met a COVID-19 case. The J gene is TRBJ1-1, the V gene TRBV6-1, with 8 bases that match TRBD1. This TCR derives from a woman in her fifties or sixties who had been exposed to COVID-19. Material: PBMCs or T cells enriched from blood (not recorded which). The CDR3 loop is CASSEEAGGVVNTEAFF. CDR3 nucleotides: TGTGCCAGCAGTGAAGAGGCAGGGGGCGTCGTGAACACTGAAGCTTTCTTT.